This T cell receptor (beta chain) originates from a study of T cell responses to AZD1222 COVID-19 vaccine (dated by TCRdb to the early 2020s). Turning to the overall study: AZD1222 recipients whose second dose came at about 4 weeks and those whose second dose came at about 12 weeks were combined into one group, since spike-specific TCR depth and breadth did not differ between the two schedules. TCR sequencing was performed for about 250 trial participants, of whom about 200 were given two doses of AZD1222 and around 25 were given two doses of MenACWY control vaccine. Trial participants were enrolled by age into 18-55, 56-69 and 70-plus year subgroups, with around 150, 28 and 57 TCR-sequenced participants respectively.

The CDR3 regions of human TCRbeta chains were analyzed by immunosequencing. The paper's processing steps were these. Repertoire TCRs were checked for matches against a reference library of SARS-CoV-2-specific TCRs that had been generated using the MIRA antigen-specificity platform. Breadth was defined as the fraction of unique TCRs that were SARS-CoV-2-associated. Depth was defined as the fraction of total T cells that were SARS-CoV-2-associated. Using the MIRA data, every spike-specific TCR was mapped to the spike region that the TCR reacted to and assigned to either a CD4 or a CD8 class. Log10-transformed breadth and depth values were compared by one-way ANOVA with Sidak's multiple comparisons tests. This is the immuneACCESS table as TCRdb keeps it, with only in-frame sequences that have V and J called. A part of the clones is gone; compared with another copy, unresolved V genes explain less than half, and the rest is unexplained. V, J and clone size were drawn from that table, and D and trimming were deduced from the DNA. In all, the sample holds over 100,000 clones, and about 89% of those were seen once. The ten largest clones add up to approximately 7.6% of the sample.

The time point label on this specimen signifies: baseline before first vaccination. The vaccinee samples were drawn from two UK trials, COV001 and COV002, one of which was a single-blind randomized controlled phase 2/3 trial testing AZD1222 (ChAdOx1 nCoV-19) in healthy adults. Trial participant PBMC samples were collected at day 0 and day 28 after the second dose for TCRbeta chain sequencing. About this clone itself: The antigen this receptor binds is unknown. Base qualities are not at hand, and no much larger clone is one base apart.

Overall results and qualifications from the work: The 56-69-year group was small, and its depth increase did not reach significance, likely because of low power. After two AZD1222 doses, both the breadth and the depth of spike-specific TCRs were significantly higher than at day 0 and than in MenACWY recipients. CD4 TCRs associated with the vaccine covered the entire spike protein, and the dominant responses were in regions 160-218 and 743-854. No day 14 peak-response samples were available, so repertoires were characterized only after the peak T cell response. Participants were mostly white British, with more females than males. The authors suggested clonal diversity may have been underestimated. Only five to seven AZD1222 recipients were SARS-CoV-2 seropositive at baseline, limiting conclusions about previously exposed vaccinees. Epitopes outside the regions mutated in the B.1.351 and B.1.1.7 variants were reportedly recognized by nearly half of the unique spike-specific TCRs.

For CDR1 and CDR2, the germline V gene (reference sequence) lists LNHDA and SQIVND. The CDR3 holds 12 amino acids from the cysteine to the phenylalanine. Of all the DNA, just the CDR3 is kept, 36 bases in frame from base 1. V gives up 9 bases and J gives up 3 bases, and the segment between their germline ends measures 9 bases. The chain joins TRBV19 to TRBJ1-5; TRBD1 might be the D gene, on 5 matching bases. This specimen consisted of peripheral blood, obtained on day 0 of AZD1222 vaccination. The receptor was isolated from an adult in good health. The sequenced DNA: TGTGCCAGCAAACAGGCCAATCAGCCCCAGCATTTT. It translates to CASKQANQPQHF.